These T cell receptor beta chains were read from a single sample in a study of blood T cell repertoires in COVID-19. Clones were sequenced by immunoSEQ multiplex PCR, and TCRdb holds only the in-frame ones, with some missing. The sample holds about 220,000 clones; around four fifths are singletons and the top ten take 5.1%. The material sequenced was peripheral blood. These receptors came from a woman in her sixties or seventies who had recovered from COVID-19. Both conserved end residues are part of each CDR3. A D gene is named only where the DNA matches it firmly. Clone size is given for some rows only: seen once, a few or many times, or a class if the clone is expanded.

>TRBJ2-7|TRBV7-2|once|NA
TGTGCCAGCAGCCGACAGTCTTACGAGCAGTACTTC
CASSRQSYEQYF
>TRBJ2-5|TRBV7-8|NA|TRBD1
TGTGCCAGCAGCCACTTAGGGGGCGCCGGGTTGGAGACCCAGTACTTC
CASSHLGGAGLETQYF
>TRBJ2-1|TRBV6-5|NA|NA
TGTGCCAGCAGACTGAATAATGAGCAGTTCTTC
CASRLNNEQFF
>TRBJ2-3|TRBV6-5|NA|NA
TGTGCCAGCACCCTACGCCGACAGGACACAGATACGCAGTATTTT
CASTLRRQDTDTQYF
>TRBJ2-1|TRBV7-3|NA|NA
TGTGCCAGCAGCTTAAAAGCGGTCTCCTACAATGAGCAGTTCTTC
CASSLKAVSYNEQFF
>TRBJ2-7|TRBV27|NA|NA
TGTGCCAGCAGTTTATCCGGCGGGGTTTACGAGCAGTACTTC
CASSLSGGVYEQYF
>TRBJ1-6|TRBV9|NA|NA
TGTGCCAGCAGCGTAACCCATAGGGGCTCACCCCTCCACTTT
CASSVTHRGSPLHF
>TRBJ2-3|TRBV21-1|NA|NA
TGTGCCAGCAGCCGGGAAGGCGCGGGGGGCCTAAGATATAGCACAGATACGCAGTATTTT
CASSREGAGGLRYSTDTQYF
>TRBJ2-7|TRBV5-1|NA|TRBD2
TGCGCCAGCAGCCCTGGGACTAGCGGGGGTTTATCCTACGAGCAGTACTTC
CASSPGTSGGLSYEQYF
>TRBJ1-2|TRBV6-2/TRBV6-3|NA|TRBD1
TGTGCCAGCAGTTTTGACAGGGGATTTGAGAATGGCTACACCTTC
CASSFDRGFENGYTF
>TRBJ2-3|TRBV29-1|NA|NA
TGCAGCGTCTCCCGACGGACAGCATACACAGATACGCAGTATTTT
CSVSRRTAYTDTQYF
>TRBJ1-4|TRBV2|NA|NA
TGTGCCAGCAGTCGACAGGAAAATGAAAAACTGTTTTTT
CASSRQENEKLFF
>TRBJ1-2|TRBV9|once|TRBD1
TGTGCCAGCAGCGGATGGGGCCGGGATCGGACAGGGAGATGGTATGGCTACACCTTC
CASSGWGRDRTGRWYGYTF
>TRBJ2-5|TRBV19|NA|NA
TGTGCCAGTAGTATCATACCCGGACAGAAAGAGACCCAGTACTTC
CASSIIPGQKETQYF
>TRBJ2-1|TRBV18|NA|TRBD2
TGTGCCAGCTCACCAAGACTAGCAGACAATGAGCAGTTCTTC
CASSPRLADNEQFF
>TRBJ2-7|TRBV2|few|NA
TGTGCCACCAAGGACGGGGGGCTCTACGAGCAGTACTTC
CATKDGGLYEQYF